What follows are 6 T cell receptor beta chains derived from one specimen sequenced in a study of control samples from healthy donors and cancer patients (dated by TCRdb to the early 2020s). The library was obtained by the immunoSEQ multiplex PCR assay. TCRdb provides this immuneACCESS table in a form limited to in-frame rearrangements. Some clones are lacking; in checked studies, under half of them reflect an unresolved V gene, and why the rest are absent is not known. Across this sample there are about 130,000 clones, with approximately 92% seen only once. Roughly 0.54% of the sample lies in the top ten. The sequenced material came from PBMCs. The source is a man older than 75 with head and neck cancer.

The chain combines TRBV6-5 with TRBJ2-7; D call uncertain. CDR3 length equals 12 residues. CDR1 and CDR2 from the germline V gene are MNHEY and SVGAGI. Trimming removed 4 bases at V and 6 bases at J, with 10 bases between. The CDR3 reads CASSCWVVEQYF. Written as DNA, the CDR3 is TGTGCCAGCAGTTGTTGGGTCGTCGAGCAGTACTTC.

This chain links TRBV5-4 with TRBJ1-4; D is unclear. Germline-derived CDR1 and CDR2 are SGHNT and YYREEE (reference sequence). The CDR3 sequence is 14 residues long. V lost 6 bases and J 11 bases, leaving 20 bases between the germline ends. CDR3 in DNA: TGTGCCAGCACTGTAGGAGGCCCCGGTGACAAACTGTTTTTT. Its protein is CASTVGGPGDKLFF.

Comment on this clone: A junction end diverges from the germline sequence, so it may reflect a read error. The DNA of the CDR3 is TGTGCCAGCATCCAAGGGGGCTTTGGGACCCAGTACTTC. Its translation is CASIQGGFGTQYF. The V and J genes are TRBV3-1 (or the pseudogene TRBV3-2) and TRBJ2-5; 7 bases are a match to TRBD1. Germline V gives CDR1 LGHDT, CDR2 YNNKEL (reference sequence). This CDR3 region has 13 residues.

In nucleotides, the CDR3 is TGTGCCAGCAGCCGGGGCGGGCGCTCCTACAATGAGCAGTTCTTC. It yields the protein CASSRGGRSYNEQFF. The chain couples TRBV7-6 to TRBJ2-1; D could derive from TRBD1 or TRBD2 (5 bases each). This CDR3 is 15 amino acids long. Germline-derived CDR1 and CDR2 are SGHVS and FNYEAQ. The V end lost 5 bases, the J end lost 0 bases, and 11 bases lay between the germline ends.

This clone has a single count. This chain connects TRBV6-2 or TRBV6-3 to TRBJ1-1; TRBD1 agrees at 7 bases. There are 14 residues in the CDR3. In germline, CDR1 is MNHEY, CDR2 SVGEGT. The J segment lost 3 bases and the V segment lost 2 bases, leaving 3 bases of the junction unmatched. In nucleotides, the CDR3 is TGTGCCAGCAGTTACGGGGGACAGTACACTGAAGCTTTCTTT. It translates to CASSYGGQYTEAFF.

This clone was seen only a few times. V and J are TRBV7-9 and TRBJ1-2; D is possibly TRBD1 (5 bases). V was clipped by 4 bases and J by 4 bases, with 7 bases between them. CDR3 length: 12 amino acids. The V gene's germline CDR1 is SEHNR and CDR2 FQNEAQ (reference sequence). The CDR3: CASSSDSYGYTF. The CDR3 DNA sequence: TGTGCCAGCAGCTCCGACAGCTATGGCTACACCTTC. Full variable domain (remainder filled in from reference TRBV7-9 and TRBJ1-2): DTGVSQNPRHKITKRGQNVTFRCDPISEHNRLYWYRQTLGQGPEFLTYFQNEAQLEKSRLLSDRFSAERPKGSFSTLEIQRTEQGDSAMYLCASSSDSYGYTFGSGTRLTVV.